The 9 T cell receptor beta chains below were found in one sample sequenced in a study of T cell responses to AZD1222 COVID-19 vaccine. TCRdb's copy holds only in-frame clones and misses some; the assay was immunoSEQ multiplex PCR. The repertoire includes a few hundred thousand clones, approximately 93% of them detected once, and 0.55% sits in the top ten. The sequences come from peripheral blood, collected on day 0 of AZD1222 vaccination. The receptors here all came from an adult in good health.

The chain recombines TRBV7-8 with TRBJ2-7, with TRBD1 matching 7 bases. Trimming took 5 bases from V and 0 from J; bases not matched to a gene: 4. The CDR3 runs to 14 residues. CDR1 is SGHVS and CDR2 is FQNEAQ in the germline V gene. The DNA of the CDR3 is TGTGCCAGCAGCCTAAGGGACAGCTCCTACGAGCAGTACTTC. It translates to CASSLRDSSYEQYF.

V and J are TRBV20-1 and TRBJ2-5; D possibly corresponds to TRBD2 (6 bases). This CDR3 is built from 10 residues. Germline CDR1 is DFQATT and CDR2 is SNEGSKA (reference sequence). Trimming pared 5 bases from V and 9 bases from J, leaving 10 bases between. CDR3 loop: CSASPGAQYF. For the CDR3, the DNA is TGCAGTGCTTCTCCGGGGGCCCAGTACTTC.

Only one count was recorded for this clone. The V gene is TRBV5-6, the J gene TRBJ1-1; tentative D call: TRBD1 (5 bases). The ends were cut back, 4 bases at V and 8 bases at J, with 15 bases in the middle. From germline, CDR1 is SGHDT and CDR2 YYEEEE. The CDR3 runs to 13 residues. CDR3 in amino acids: CASSGAGKREAFF. CDR3 DNA sequence: TGTGCCAGCAGCGGGGCAGGGAAGAGGGAAGCTTTCTTT.

The chain recombines TRBV10-3 with TRBJ2-2; unclear D gene. The CDR3 length is 15 residues. V gave up 8 bases and J gave up 6 bases, with 19 bases separating them. The V gene's germline CDR1 is ENHRY and CDR2 SYGVKD. The CDR3 bases are TGTGCCATCCGGGCCCGGGCCGGATGGGCCGGGGAGCTGTTTTTT. This translates into CAIRARAGWAGELFF.

Concerning this clone itself: At the DNA level, this CDR3 is encoded by other sequences in the same sample as well. The rearrangement links TRBV7-2 to TRBJ1-3; D remains unclear. V was pared by 6 bases and J by 1 base, with 13 bases between. Per germline, CDR1 SGHTA and CDR2 FQGNSA. CDR3 size: 15 residues. Written as DNA, the CDR3 is TGTGCCAGCAGATCTCAGGTCCAATCTGGAAACACCATATATTTT. Its translation is CASRSQVQSGNTIYF.

This chain uses TRBV5-1 with TRBJ2-2; D uncertain. V shed 2 bases and J shed 1 base, with 15 bases lying between them. Germline loops: CDR1 SGHRS, CDR2 YFSETQ. This CDR3 spans 17 amino acids. CDR3: CASSFLDGLLNTGELFF. CDR3 sequence (DNA): TGCGCCAGCAGCTTCTTGGACGGATTATTGAACACCGGGGAGCTGTTTTTT.

The rearrangement links TRBV28 to TRBJ2-3; 7 positions agree with TRBD1. With 2 bases clipped from V and 4 bases from J, the junction kept 3 bases outside the gene matches. Germline V gene data show CDR1 as MDHEN and CDR2 as SYDVKM. The CDR3 runs 14 residues. CDR3 coding DNA: TGTGCCAGCAGTTTAAGGGGGCCCCCAGATACGCAGTATTTT. Translation gives CASSLRGPPDTQYF.

CDR3 nucleotides: TGTGCCAGCCAGGGACAGGCAGAGGGGGAGCAGTACTTC. Encoded protein: CASQGQAEGEQYF. The rearrangement joins TRBV2 to TRBJ2-7; 8 nucleotides match TRBD1. This CDR3 has 13 residues. Per germline, CDR1 SNHLY and CDR2 FYNNEI. The trim removed 8 bases at V and 7 bases at J, leaving 10 bases unmatched.

This chain uses TRBV28 with TRBJ1-1; weak D call: TRBD1 (6 bases). CDR1 MDHEN and CDR2 SYDVKM come from the germline V gene. Trimming shortened V by 1 base and J by 4 bases, and 16 bases separated the two germline ends. The CDR3 has 16 residues. The CDR3 DNA is TGTGCCAGCAGTTTATCCCCCGCAGGGGCGGGCACTGAAGCTTTCTTT. This encodes CASSLSPAGAGTEAFF.